This TCR beta chain was sequenced for a study of blood T cell repertoires in COVID-19. At the level of the study: In each case, the material was cDNA or gDNA derived from T cells, B-cell-depleted T cells, or PBMCs.

The CDR3 runs 14 residues. Deletions cut 2 bases from V and 2 bases from J, with 7 bases between. Germline V lookup: CDR1 SGHAT, CDR2 FQNNGV. Measured with immunoSEQ multiplex PCR; TCRdb has only the in-frame clones, and not every one. The repertoire holds approximately 270,000 clones, with about nine tenths as singletons. The chain recombines TRBV11-2 with TRBJ1-3; the D is unclear. The sequence derives from a middle-aged man who had recovered from COVID-19. The sequencing input was PBMCs or T cells enriched from blood (not recorded which). The CDR3 region is CASSLQVAGNTIYF. The CDR3 DNA reads as TGTGCCAGCAGCTTACAGGTCGCTGGAAACACCATATATTTT.